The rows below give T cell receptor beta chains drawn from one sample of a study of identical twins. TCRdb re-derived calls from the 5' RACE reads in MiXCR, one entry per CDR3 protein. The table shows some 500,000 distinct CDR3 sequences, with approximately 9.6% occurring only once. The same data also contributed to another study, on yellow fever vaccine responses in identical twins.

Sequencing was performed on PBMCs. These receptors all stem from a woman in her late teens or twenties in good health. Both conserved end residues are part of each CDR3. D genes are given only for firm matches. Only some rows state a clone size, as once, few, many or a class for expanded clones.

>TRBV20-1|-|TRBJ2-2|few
CSARDGERGTGELFF
TGCAGTGCTAGAGACGGGGAGAGGGGCACCGGGGAGCTGTTTTTT
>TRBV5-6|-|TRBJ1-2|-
CASSLDHREKYGYTF
TGTGCCAGCAGCTTGGATCACAGGGAGAAGTATGGCTACACCTTC
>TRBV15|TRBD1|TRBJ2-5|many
CATSTVDRAEKTQYF
TGTGCCACCAGCACTGTAGACAGGGCCGAAAAGACCCAGTACTTC
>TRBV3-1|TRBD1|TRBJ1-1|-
CASSHPRGGLGLNTEAFF
TGTGCCAGCAGCCACCCCAGGGGGGGCTTAGGCCTGAACACTGAAGCTTTCTTT
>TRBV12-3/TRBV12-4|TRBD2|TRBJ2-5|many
CASTLAGIQETQYF
TGTGCCAGCACACTAGCGGGCATCCAAGAGACCCAGTACTTC
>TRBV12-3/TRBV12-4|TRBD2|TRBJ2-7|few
CASSWTGEGYEQYF
TGTGCCAGCAGTTGGACGGGGGAGGGCTACGAGCAGTACTTC
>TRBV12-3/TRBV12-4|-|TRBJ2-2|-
CASSYGQSLTGELFF
TGTGCCAGCAGTTATGGGCAGTCCCTGACCGGGGAGCTGTTTTTT
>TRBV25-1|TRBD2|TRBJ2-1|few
CASSDPASGRTVYNEQFF
TGTGCCAGCAGTGATCCGGCTAGCGGGAGGACAGTCTACAATGAGCAGTTCTTC
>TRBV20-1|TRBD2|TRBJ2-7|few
CSARGEGNEQYF
TGCAGTGCTAGAGGGGAGGGCAACGAGCAGTACTTC
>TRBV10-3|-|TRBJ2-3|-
CAISGQGGSADTQYF
TGTGCCATCAGTGGCCAGGGGGGAAGCGCAGATACGCAGTATTTT